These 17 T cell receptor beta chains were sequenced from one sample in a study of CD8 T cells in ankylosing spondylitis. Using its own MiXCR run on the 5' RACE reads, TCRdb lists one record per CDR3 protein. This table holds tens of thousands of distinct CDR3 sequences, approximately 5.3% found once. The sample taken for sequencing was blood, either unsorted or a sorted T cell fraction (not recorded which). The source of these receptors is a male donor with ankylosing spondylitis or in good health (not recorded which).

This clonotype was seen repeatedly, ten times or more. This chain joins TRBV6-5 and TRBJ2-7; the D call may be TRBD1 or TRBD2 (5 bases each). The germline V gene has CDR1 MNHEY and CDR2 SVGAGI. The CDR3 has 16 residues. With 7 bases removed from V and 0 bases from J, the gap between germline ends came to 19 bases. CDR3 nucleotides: TGTGCCAGCACTTCCATGAGGAAGGGGAGCTCCTACGAGCAGTACTTC. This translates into CASTSMRKGSSYEQYF.

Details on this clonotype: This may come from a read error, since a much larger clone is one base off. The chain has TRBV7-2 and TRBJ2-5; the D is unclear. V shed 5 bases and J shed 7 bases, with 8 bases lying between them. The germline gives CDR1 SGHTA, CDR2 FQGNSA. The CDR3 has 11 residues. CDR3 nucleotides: TGTGCCAGCAGCCGGACGGGGACCCAGTACTTC. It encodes CASSRTGTQYF.

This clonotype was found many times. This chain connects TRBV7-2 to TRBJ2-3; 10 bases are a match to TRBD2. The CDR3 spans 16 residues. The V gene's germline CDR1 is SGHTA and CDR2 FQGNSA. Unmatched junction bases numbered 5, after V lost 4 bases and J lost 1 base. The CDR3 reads CASSSSGGARTDTQYF. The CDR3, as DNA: TGTGCCAGCAGCTCTAGCGGGGGCGCACGCACAGATACGCAGTATTTT.

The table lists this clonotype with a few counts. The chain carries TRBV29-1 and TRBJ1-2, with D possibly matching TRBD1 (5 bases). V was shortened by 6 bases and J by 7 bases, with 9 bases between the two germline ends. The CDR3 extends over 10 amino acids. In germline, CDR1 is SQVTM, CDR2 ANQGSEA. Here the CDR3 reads CSVGGTGYTF. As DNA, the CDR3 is TGCAGCGTCGGGGGGACTGGCTACACCTTC.

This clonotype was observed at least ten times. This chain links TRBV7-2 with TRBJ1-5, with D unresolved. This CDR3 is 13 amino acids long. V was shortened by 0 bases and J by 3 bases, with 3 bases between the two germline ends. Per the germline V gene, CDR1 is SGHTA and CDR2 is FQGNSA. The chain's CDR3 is CASSLATNQPQHF. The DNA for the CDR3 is TGTGCCAGCAGCTTAGCAACCAATCAGCCCCAGCATTTT.

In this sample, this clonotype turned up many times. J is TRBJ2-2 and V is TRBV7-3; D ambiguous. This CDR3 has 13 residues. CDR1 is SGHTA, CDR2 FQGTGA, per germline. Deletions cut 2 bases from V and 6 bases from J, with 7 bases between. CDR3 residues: CASSLQVAGELFF. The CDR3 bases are TGTGCCAGCAGCTTACAAGTCGCCGGGGAGCTGTTTTTT.

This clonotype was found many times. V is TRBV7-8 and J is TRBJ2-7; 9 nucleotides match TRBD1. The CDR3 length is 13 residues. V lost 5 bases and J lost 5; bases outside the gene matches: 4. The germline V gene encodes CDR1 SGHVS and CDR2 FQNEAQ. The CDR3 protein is CASSPTGGNEQYF. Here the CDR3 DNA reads TGTGCCAGCAGCCCTACAGGGGGCAACGAGCAGTACTTC.

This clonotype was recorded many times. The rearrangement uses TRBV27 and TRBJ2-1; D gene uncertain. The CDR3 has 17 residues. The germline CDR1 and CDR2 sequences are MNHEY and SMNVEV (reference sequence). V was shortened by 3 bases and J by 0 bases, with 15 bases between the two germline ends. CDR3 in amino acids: CASSFPPAGNSYNEQFF. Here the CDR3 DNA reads TGTGCCAGCAGTTTCCCGCCCGCCGGCAACTCCTACAATGAGCAGTTCTTC.

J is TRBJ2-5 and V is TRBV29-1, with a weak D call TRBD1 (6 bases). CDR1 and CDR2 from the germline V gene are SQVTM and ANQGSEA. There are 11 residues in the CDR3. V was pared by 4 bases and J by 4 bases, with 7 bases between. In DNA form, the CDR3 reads TGCAGCGTTGGAGGGGGAGAGACCCAGTACTTC. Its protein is CSVGGGETQYF.

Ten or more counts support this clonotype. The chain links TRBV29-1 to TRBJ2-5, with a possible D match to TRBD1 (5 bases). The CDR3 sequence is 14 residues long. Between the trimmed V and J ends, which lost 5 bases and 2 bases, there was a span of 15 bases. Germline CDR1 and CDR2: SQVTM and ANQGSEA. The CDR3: CSVPQGPAQETQYF. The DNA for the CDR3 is TGCAGCGTTCCTCAGGGCCCCGCGCAAGAGACCCAGTACTTC.

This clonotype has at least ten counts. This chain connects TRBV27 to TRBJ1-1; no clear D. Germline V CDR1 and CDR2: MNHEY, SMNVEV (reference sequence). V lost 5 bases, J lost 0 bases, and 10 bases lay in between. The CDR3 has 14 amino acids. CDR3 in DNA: TGTGCCAGCAGTCCCCGCAGAGTGAACACTGAAGCTTTCTTT. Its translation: CASSPRRVNTEAFF.

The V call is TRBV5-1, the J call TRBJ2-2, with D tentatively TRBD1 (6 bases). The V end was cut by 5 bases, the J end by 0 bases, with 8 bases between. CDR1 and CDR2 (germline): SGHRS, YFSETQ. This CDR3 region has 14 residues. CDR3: CASRPGANTGELFF. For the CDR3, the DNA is TGCGCCAGCAGACCAGGGGCGAACACCGGGGAGCTGTTTTTT.

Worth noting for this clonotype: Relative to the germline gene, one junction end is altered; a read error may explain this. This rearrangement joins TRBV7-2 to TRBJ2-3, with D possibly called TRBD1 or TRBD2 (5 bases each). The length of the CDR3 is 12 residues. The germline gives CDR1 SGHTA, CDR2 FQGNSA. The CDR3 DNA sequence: TGTGCCAACAGCCGGGGCTTGGATATGCAGTATTTT. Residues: CANSRGLDMQYF.

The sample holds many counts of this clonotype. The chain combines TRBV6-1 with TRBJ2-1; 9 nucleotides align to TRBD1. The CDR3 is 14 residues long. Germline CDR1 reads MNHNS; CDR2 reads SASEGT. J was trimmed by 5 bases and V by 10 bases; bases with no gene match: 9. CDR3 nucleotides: TGTGCCATAGAAGGGTGGGACAGGGACAATGAGCAGTTCTTC. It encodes CAIEGWDRDNEQFF.

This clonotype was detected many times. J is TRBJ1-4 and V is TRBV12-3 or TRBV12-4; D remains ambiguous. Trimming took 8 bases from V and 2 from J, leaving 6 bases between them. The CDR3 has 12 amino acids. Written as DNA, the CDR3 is TGTGCCAGCTGTCGGACTAATGAAAAACTGTTTTTT. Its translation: CASCRTNEKLFF.

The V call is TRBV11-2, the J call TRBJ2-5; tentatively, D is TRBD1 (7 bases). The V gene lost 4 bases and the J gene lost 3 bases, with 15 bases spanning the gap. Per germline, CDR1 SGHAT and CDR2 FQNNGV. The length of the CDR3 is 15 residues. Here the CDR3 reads CASSSQGRREETQYF. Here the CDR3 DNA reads TGTGCCAGCAGCTCACAGGGGAGGAGAGAAGAGACCCAGTACTTC.

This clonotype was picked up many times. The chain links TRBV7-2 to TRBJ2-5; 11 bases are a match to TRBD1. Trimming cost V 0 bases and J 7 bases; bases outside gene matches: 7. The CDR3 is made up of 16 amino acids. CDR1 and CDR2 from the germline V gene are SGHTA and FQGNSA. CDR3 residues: CASSLAGQGAGGTQYF. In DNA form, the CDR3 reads TGTGCCAGCAGCTTAGCAGGACAGGGGGCGGGAGGGACCCAGTACTTC.